This record concerns one T cell receptor (beta chain) sequence. TCRdb's copy holds only in-frame clones and misses some; the assay was immunoSEQ multiplex PCR. The data contain 280,000 or so clones, roughly 85% of them singletons. The data were taken from a study of blood T cell repertoires in COVID-19. Overall study: Acute-phase and convalescent COVID-19 samples originated in the United States, Italy and Spain.

The V gene lost 5 bases and the J gene lost 1 base, with 11 bases spanning the gap. Per the germline V gene, CDR1 is SEHNR and CDR2 is FQNEAQ (reference sequence). This CDR3 has 14 residues. Input material: PBMCs or T cells enriched from blood (not recorded which). This clonotype originated in a man aged 25 to 40 who had recovered from COVID-19. The chain is built from TRBV7-9 and TRBJ2-5; a possible D gene is TRBD1 (6 bases). CDR3 coding DNA: TGTGCCAGCAGCCCCACAGGGACCCAAGAGACCCAGTACTTC. Translation: CASSPTGTQETQYF.